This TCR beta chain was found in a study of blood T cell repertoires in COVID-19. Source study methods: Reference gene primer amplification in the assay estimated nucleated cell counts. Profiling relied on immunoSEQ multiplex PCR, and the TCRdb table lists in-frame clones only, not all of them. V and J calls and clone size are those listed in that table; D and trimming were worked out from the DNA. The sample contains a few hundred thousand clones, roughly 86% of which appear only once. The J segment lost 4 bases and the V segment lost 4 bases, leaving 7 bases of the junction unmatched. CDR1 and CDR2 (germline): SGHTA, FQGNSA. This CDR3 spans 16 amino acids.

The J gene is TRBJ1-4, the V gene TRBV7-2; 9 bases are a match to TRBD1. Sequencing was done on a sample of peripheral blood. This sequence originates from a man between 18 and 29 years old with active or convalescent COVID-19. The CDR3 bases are TGTGCCAGCAGCTCCGTTTCGGGACAGGGTAATGAAAAACTGTTTTTT. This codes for CASSSVSGQGNEKLFF.